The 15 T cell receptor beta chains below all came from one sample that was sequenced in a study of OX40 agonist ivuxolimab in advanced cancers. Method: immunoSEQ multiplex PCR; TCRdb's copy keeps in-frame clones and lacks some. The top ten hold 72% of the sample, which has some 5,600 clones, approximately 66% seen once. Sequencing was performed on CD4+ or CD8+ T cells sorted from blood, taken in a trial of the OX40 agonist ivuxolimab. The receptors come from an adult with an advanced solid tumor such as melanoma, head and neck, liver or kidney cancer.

In DNA, the CDR3 is TGTGCCAGTAGCGAGGTCTCCTATAATTCACCCCTCCACTTT. Protein product: CASSEVSYNSPLHF. The chain joins TRBV19 to TRBJ1-6; D is undetermined. This CDR3 is 14 amino acids long. V was shortened by 6 bases and J by 0 bases, with 6 bases between the two germline ends. CDR1 and CDR2 (germline): LNHDA, SQIVND (reference sequence).

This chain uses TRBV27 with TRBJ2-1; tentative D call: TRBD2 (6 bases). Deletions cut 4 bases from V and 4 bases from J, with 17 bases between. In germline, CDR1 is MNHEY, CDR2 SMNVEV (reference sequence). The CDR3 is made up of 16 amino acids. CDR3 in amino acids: CASSSYRDFPYNEQFF. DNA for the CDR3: TGTGCCAGCAGTTCATACCGGGACTTCCCTTACAATGAGCAGTTCTTC.

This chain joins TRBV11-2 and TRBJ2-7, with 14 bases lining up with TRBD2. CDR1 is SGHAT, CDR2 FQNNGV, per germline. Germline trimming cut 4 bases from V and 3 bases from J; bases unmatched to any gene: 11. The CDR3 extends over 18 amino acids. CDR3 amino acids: CASSSPSTSGGDYYEQYF. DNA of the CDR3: TGTGCCAGCAGCTCTCCGTCGACTAGCGGGGGGGACTACTACGAGCAGTACTTC.

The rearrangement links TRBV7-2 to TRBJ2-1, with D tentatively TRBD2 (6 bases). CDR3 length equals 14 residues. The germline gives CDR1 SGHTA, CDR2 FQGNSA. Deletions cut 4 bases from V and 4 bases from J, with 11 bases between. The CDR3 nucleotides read TGTGCCAGCAGCTCCCGGACTAAATACAATGAGCAGTTCTTC. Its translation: CASSSRTKYNEQFF.

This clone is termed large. CDR3 amino acids: CASSRWTNSGANVLTF. The CDR3 DNA reads TGTGCCAGCAGCAGATGGACCAACTCTGGGGCCAACGTCCTGACTTTC. The rearrangement joins TRBV7-9 to TRBJ2-6, with D hard to call. The CDR3 runs to 16 residues. Germline CDR1 reads SEHNR; CDR2 reads FQNEAQ (reference sequence). Between the trimmed V and J ends, which lost 5 bases and 0 bases, there was a span of 11 bases.

Here the CDR3 reads CASMYGYEQYF. CDR3 DNA sequence: TGTGCCAGCATGTACGGCTACGAGCAGTACTTC. The chain recombines TRBV28 with TRBJ2-7; D gene ambiguous. V shed 7 bases and J shed 3 bases, with 7 bases lying between them. The germline CDR1 and CDR2 sequences are MDHEN and SYDVKM. CDR3 length equals 11 residues.

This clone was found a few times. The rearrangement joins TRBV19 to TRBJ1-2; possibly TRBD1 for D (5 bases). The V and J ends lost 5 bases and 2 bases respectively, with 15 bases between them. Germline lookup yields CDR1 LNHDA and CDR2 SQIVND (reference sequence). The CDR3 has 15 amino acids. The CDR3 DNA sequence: TGTGCCAGTAGTCCACCGGGGGTATCCAACTATGGCTACACCTTC. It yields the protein CASSPPGVSNYGYTF.

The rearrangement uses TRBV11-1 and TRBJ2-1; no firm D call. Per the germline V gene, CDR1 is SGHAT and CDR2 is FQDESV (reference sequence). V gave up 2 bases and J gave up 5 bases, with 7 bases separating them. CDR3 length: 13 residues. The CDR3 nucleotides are TGTGCCAGCAGCTTAACTAACAACAATGAGCAGTTCTTC. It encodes CASSLTNNNEQFF.

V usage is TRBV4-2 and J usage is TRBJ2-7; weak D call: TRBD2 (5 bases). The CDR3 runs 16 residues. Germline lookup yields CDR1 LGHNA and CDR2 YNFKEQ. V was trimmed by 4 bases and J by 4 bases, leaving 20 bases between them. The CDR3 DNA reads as TGTGCCAGCAGCCCAAATAGCCGAGGGCTTGGATACGAGCAGTACTTC. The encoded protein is CASSPNSRGLGYEQYF.

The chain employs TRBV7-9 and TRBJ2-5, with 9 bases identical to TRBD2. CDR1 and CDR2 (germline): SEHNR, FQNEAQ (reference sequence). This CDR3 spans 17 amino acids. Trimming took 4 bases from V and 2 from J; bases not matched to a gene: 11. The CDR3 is CASSYPTSGRSQETQYF. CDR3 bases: TGTGCCAGCAGCTACCCAACTAGCGGGCGTTCACAAGAGACCCAGTACTTC. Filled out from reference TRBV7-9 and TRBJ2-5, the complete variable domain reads DTGVSQNPRHKITKRGQNVTFRCDPISEHNRLYWYRQTLGQGPEFLTYFQNEAQLEKSRLLSDRFSAERPKGSFSTLEIQRTEQGDSAMYLCASSYPTSGRSQETQYFGPGTRLLVL.

The CDR3 nucleotides read TGCGCCGAAGAAGTTGGCGGGGGGGTCTCGACCCAGTACTTC. Encoded protein: CAEEVGGGVSTQYF. The chain recombines TRBV10-1 with TRBJ2-5; 9 bases map to TRBD2. This CDR3 has 14 residues. Unmatched junction bases numbered 14, after V lost 11 bases and J lost 7 bases. Looked up from germline, CDR1 is WNHNN and CDR2 is SYGVQD (reference sequence).

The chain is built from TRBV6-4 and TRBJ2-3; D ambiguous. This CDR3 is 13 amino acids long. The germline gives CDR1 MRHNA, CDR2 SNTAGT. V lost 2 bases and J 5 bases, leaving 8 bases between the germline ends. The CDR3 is CASSDPPIDTQYF. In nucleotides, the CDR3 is TGTGCCAGCAGTGACCCCCCGATAGATACGCAGTATTTT.

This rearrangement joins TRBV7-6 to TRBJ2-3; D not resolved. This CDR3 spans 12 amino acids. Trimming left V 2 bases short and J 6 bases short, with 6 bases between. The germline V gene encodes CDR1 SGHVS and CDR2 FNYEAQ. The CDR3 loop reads CASSLIGDTQYF. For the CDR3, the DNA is TGTGCCAGCAGCTTAATCGGCGATACGCAGTATTTT. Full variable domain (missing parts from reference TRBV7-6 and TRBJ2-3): GAGVSQSPRYKVTKRGQDVALRCDPISGHVSLYWYRQALGQGPEFLTYFNYEAQQDKSGLPNDRFSAERPEGSISTLTIQRTEQRDSAMYRCASSLIGDTQYFGPGTRLTVL.

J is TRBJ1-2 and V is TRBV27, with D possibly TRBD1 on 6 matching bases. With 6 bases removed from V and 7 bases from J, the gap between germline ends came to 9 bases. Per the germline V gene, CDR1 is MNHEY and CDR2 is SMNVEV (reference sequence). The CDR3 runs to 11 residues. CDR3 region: CASRAGVGYTF. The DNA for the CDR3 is TGTGCCAGCAGAGCAGGGGTTGGCTACACCTTC.

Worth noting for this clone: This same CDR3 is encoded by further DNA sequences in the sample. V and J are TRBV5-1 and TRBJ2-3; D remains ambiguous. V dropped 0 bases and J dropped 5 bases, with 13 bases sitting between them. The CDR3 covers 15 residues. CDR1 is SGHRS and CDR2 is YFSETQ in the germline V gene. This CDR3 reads CASSLADGLGDTQYF. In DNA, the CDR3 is TGCGCCAGCAGCTTGGCCGACGGATTGGGAGATACGCAGTATTTT.